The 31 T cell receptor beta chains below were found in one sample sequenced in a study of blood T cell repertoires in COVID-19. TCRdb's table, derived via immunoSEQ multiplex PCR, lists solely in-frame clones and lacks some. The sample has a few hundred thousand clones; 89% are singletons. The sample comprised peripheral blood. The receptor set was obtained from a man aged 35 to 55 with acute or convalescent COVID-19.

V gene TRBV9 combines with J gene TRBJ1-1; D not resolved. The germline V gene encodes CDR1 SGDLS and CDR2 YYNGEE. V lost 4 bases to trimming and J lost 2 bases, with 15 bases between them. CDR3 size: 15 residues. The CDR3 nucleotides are TGTGCCAGCAGCCCCTGGGGAGGAGTAAACACTGAAGCTTTCTTT. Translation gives CASSPWGGVNTEAFF. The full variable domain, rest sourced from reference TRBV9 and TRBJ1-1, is DSGVTQTPKHLITATGQRVTLRCSPRSGDLSVYWYQQSLDQGLQFLIQYYNGEERAKGNILERFSAQQFPDLHSELNLSSLELGDSALYFCASSPWGGVNTEAFFGQGTRLTVV.

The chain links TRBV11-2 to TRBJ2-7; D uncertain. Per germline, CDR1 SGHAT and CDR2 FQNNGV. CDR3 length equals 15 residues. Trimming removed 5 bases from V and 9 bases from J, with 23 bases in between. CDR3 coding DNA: TGTGCCAGCAGCACCCTACCCTCCACCCACTTTGCGCAGTACTTC. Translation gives CASSTLPSTHFAQYF.

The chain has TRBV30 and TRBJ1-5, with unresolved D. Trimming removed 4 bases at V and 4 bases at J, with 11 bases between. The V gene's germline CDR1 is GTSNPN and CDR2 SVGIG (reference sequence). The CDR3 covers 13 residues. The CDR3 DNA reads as TGTGCCTGGACCCACAGAGATAATCAGCCCCAGCATTTT. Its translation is CAWTHRDNQPQHF.

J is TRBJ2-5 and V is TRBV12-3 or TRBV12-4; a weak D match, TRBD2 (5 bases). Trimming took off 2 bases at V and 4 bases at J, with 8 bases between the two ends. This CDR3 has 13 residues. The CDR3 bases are TGTGCCAGCAGTTTATCCGGGGTAGAGACCCAGTACTTC. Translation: CASSLSGVETQYF.

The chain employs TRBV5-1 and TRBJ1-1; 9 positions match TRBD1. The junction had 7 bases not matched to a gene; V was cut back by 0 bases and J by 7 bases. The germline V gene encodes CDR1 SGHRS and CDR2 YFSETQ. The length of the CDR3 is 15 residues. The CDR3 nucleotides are TGCGCCAGCAGCTTGGTGAGGCGGGGACAGGGTGAAGCTTTCTTT. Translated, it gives CASSLVRRGQGEAFF.

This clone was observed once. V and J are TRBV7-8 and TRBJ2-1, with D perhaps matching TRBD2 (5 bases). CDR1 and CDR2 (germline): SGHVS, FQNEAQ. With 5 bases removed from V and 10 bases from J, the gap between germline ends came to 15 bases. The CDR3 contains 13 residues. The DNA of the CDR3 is TGTGCCAGCAGCCCAGACGGGAAGGACGAGCAGTTCTTC. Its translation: CASSPDGKDEQFF.

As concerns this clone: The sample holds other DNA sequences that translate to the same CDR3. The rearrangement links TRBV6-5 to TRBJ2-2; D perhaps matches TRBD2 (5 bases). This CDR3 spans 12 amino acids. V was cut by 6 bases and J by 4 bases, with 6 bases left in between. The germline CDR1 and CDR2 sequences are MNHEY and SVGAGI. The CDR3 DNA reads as TGTGCCAGCAGCCGGGGCACCGGGGAGCTGTTTTTT. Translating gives CASSRGTGELFF.

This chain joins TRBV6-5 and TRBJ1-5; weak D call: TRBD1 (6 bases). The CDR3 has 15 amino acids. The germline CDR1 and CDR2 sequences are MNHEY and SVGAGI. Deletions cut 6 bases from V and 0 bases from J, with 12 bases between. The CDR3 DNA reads TGTGCCAGCAGCCCGGACAGAGATAGCAATCAGCCCCAGCATTTT. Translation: CASSPDRDSNQPQHF.

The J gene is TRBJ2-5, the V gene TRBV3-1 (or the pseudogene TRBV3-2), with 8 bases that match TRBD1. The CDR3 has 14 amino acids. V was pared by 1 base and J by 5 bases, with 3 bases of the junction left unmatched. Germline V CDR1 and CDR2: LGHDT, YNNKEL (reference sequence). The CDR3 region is CASSQVSGGETQYF. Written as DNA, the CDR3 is TGTGCCAGCAGCCAAGTGTCAGGGGGCGAGACCCAGTACTTC.

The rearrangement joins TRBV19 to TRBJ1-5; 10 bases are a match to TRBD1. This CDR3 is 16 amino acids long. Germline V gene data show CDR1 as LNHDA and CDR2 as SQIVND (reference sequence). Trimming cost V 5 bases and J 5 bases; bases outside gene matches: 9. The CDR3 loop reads CASSVTGTGVYQPQHF. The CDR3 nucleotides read TGTGCCAGTAGTGTAACCGGGACAGGGGTATATCAGCCCCAGCATTTT.

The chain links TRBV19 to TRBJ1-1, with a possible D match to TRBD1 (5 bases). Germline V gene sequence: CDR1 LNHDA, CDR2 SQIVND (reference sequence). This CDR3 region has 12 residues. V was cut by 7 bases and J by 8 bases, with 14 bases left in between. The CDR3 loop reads CASTTDRVEAFF. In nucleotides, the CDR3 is TGTGCCAGTACTACCGACAGAGTAGAAGCTTTCTTT.

The CDR3 DNA follows: TGTGCCAGCAGGATGCGGACAGGGGACGGGGGTGAGCAGTTCTTC. This codes for CASRMRTGDGGEQFF. J is TRBJ2-1 and V is TRBV6-5; TRBD1 matches at 9 bases. The CDR3 runs 15 residues. Germline values: CDR1 MNHEY, CDR2 SVGAGI. After removal of 6 bases from V and 9 bases from J, the junction contained 12 bases not matched to a gene.

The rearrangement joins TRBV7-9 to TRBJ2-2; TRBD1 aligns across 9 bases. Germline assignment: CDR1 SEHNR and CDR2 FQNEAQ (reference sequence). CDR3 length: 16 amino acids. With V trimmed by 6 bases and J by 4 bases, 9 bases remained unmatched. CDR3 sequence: CASRTPGQGATGELFF. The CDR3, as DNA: TGTGCCAGCAGGACCCCGGGACAGGGTGCCACCGGGGAGCTGTTTTTT.

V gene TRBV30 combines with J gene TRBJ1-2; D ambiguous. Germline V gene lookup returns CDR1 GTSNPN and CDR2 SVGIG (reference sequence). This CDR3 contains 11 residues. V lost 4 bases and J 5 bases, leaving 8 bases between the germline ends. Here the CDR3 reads CAWTGTYGYTF. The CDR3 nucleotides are TGTGCCTGGACAGGAACGTATGGCTACACCTTC.

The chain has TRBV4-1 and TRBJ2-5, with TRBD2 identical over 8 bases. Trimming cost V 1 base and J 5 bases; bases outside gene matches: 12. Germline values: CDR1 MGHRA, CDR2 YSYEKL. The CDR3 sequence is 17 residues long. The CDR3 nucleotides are TGCGCCAGCAGCCAAGGGATCGAGCGGGGGCCCCAGGAGACCCAGTACTTC. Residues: CASSQGIERGPQETQYF.

This CDR3 is CASSVSSGVAYEQYF. CDR3 nucleotide sequence: TGTGCCAGCAGCGTTTCATCGGGGGTAGCCTACGAGCAGTACTTC. The chain employs TRBV9 and TRBJ2-7; D is possibly TRBD2 (6 bases). The V and J ends lost 2 bases and 2 bases respectively, with 14 bases between them. The CDR3 consists of 15 residues. CDR1 and CDR2 from the germline V gene are SGDLS and YYNGEE.

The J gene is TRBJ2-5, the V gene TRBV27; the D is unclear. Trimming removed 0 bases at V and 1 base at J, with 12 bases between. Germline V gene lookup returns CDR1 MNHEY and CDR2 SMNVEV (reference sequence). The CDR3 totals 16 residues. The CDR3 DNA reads TGTGCCAGCAGTTTATCTCCAAGACTGACCCAAGAGACCCAGTACTTC. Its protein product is CASSLSPRLTQETQYF.

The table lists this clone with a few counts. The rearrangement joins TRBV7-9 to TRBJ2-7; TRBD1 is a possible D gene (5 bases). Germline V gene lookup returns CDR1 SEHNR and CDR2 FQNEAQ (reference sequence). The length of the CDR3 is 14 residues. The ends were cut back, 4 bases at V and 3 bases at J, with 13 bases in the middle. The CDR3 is CASSSDTAYYEQYF. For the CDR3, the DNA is TGTGCCAGCAGCTCGGACACCGCCTACTACGAGCAGTACTTC.

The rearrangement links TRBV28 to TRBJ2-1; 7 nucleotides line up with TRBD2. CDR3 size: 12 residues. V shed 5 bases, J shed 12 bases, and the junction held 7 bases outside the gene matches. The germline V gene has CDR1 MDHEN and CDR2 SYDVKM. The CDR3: CASSPTSPWQFF. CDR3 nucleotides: TGTGCCAGCAGTCCGACTAGCCCGTGGCAGTTCTTC.

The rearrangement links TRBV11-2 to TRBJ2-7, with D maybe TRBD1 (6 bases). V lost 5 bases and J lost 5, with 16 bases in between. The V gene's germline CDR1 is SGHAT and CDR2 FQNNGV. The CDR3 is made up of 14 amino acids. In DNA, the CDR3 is TGTGCCAGCAGCAGGAACCACAGGGTGGACGAGCAGTACTTC. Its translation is CASSRNHRVDEQYF. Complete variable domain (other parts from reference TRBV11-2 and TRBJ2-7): EAGVAQSPRYKIIEKRQSVAFWCNPISGHATLYWYQQILGQGPKLLIQFQNNGVVDDSQLPKDRFSAERLKGVDSTLKIQPAKLEDSAVYLCASSRNHRVDEQYFGPGTRLTVT.

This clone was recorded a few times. CDR3 protein: CASSRQGAYEQYF. In DNA, the CDR3 is TGTGCCAGCAGTCGACAGGGGGCCTACGAGCAGTACTTC. This chain uses TRBV27 with TRBJ2-7, with 9 bases aligning to TRBD1. Unmatched junction bases numbered 1, after V lost 5 bases and J lost 2 bases. CDR1 is MNHEY, CDR2 SMNVEV, per germline (reference sequence). CDR3 length: 13 amino acids.

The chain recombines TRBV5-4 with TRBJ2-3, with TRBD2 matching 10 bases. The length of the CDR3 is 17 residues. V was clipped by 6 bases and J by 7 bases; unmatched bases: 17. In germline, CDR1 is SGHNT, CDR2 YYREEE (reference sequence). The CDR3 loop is CASTLWASGGSGNTQYF. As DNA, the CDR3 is TGTGCCAGCACCCTGTGGGCTAGCGGGGGTTCGGGGAATACGCAGTATTTT.

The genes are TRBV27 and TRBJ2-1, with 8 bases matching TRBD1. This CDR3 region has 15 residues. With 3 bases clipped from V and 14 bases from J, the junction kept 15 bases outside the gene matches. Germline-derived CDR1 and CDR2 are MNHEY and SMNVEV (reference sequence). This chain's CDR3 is CASSFGSGQALNKFF. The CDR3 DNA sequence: TGTGCCAGCAGTTTCGGGTCGGGACAGGCCCTCAACAAGTTCTTC.

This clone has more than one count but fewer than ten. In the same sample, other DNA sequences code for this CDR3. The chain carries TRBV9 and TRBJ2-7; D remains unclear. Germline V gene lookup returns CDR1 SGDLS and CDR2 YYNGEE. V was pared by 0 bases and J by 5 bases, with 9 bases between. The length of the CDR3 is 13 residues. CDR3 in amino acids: CASSVGGFDEQYF. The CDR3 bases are TGTGCCAGCAGCGTAGGAGGTTTCGACGAGCAGTACTTC.

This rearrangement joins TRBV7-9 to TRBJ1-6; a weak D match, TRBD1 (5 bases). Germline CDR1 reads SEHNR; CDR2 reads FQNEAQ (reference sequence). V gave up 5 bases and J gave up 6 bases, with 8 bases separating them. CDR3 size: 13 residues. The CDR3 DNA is TGTGCCAGCAGCGGGGGAGGTAATTCACCCCTCCACTTT. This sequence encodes CASSGGGNSPLHF.

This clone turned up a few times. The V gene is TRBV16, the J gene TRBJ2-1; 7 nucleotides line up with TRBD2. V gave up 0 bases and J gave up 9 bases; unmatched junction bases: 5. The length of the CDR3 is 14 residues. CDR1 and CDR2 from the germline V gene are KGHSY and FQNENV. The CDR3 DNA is TGTGCCAGCAGCCAATCGACACGGGGGGTTGAGCAGTTCTTC. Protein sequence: CASSQSTRGVEQFF.

CDR3 DNA sequence: TGTGCCAGCAGTCCTTCAGGGGGGCTAGCGGGAGTTTCTCAAGAGACCCAGTACTTC. Its protein product is CASSPSGGLAGVSQETQYF. The rearrangement links TRBV6-6 to TRBJ2-5; the match to TRBD2 covers 10 bases. The junction had 17 bases not matched to a gene; V was cut back by 5 bases and J by 2 bases. This CDR3 has 19 amino acids. Germline assignment: CDR1 MNHNY and CDR2 SVGAGI (reference sequence).

CDR3 loop: CASSPSRGGYEQYF. For the CDR3, the DNA is TGTGCCAGCAGCCCCAGCCGAGGGGGCTACGAGCAGTACTTC. V usage is TRBV7-2 and J usage is TRBJ2-7; a possible D gene is TRBD1 (6 bases). The CDR3 contains 14 residues. The V end lost 5 bases, the J end lost 3 bases, and 14 bases lay between the germline ends. CDR1 SGHTA and CDR2 FQGNSA come from the germline V gene.

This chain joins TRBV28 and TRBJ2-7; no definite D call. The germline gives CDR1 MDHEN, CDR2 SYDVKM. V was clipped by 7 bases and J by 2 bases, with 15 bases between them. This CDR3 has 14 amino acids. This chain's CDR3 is CASNGGQLPYEQYF. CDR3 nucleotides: TGTGCCAGCAATGGTGGGCAACTTCCCTACGAGCAGTACTTC.

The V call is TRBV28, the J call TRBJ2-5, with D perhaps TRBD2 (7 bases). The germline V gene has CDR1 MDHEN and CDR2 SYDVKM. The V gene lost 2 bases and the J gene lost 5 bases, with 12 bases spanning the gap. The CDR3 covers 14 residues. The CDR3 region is CASSLARGAETQYF. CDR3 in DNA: TGTGCCAGCAGTTTAGCACGGGGGGCCGAGACCCAGTACTTC.

CDR3 bases: TGTGCCAGCAGCCAAGATCTCGACGAGGTATTTGCCTACGAGCAGTACTTC. This translates into CASSQDLDEVFAYEQYF. This chain joins TRBV4-2 and TRBJ2-7; the D is unclear. There are 17 residues in the CDR3. With 0 bases removed from V and 2 bases from J, the gap between germline ends came to 17 bases. Per germline, CDR1 LGHNA and CDR2 YNFKEQ.